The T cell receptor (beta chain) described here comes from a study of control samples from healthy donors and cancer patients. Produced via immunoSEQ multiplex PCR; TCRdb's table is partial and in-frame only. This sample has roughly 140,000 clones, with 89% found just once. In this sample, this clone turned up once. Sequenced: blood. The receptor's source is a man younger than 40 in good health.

The CDR3 DNA sequence: TGTGCCAGCAGGTCAGGGGGCAGTTCCTACAATGAGCAGTTCTTC. It codes for CASRSGGSSYNEQFF. V is TRBV27 and J is TRBJ2-1; 8 bases are shared with TRBD1. Trimming at V came to 6 bases and at J to 1 base, leaving 5 bases not matched to a gene. Germline V gene lookup returns CDR1 MNHEY and CDR2 SMNVEV (reference sequence). The CDR3 length is 15 residues.